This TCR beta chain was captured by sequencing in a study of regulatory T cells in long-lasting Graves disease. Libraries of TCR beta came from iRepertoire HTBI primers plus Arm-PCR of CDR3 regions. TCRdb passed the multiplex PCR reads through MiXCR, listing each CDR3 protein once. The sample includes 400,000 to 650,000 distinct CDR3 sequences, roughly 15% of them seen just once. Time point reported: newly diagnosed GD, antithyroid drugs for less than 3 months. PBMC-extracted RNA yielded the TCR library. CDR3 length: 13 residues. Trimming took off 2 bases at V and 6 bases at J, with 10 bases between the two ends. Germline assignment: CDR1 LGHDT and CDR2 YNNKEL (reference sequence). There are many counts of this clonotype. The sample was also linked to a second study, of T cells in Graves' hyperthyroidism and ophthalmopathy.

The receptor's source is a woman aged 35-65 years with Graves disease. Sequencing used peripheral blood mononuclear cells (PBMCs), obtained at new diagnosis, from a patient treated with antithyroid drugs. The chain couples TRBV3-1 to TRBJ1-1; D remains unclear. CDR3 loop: CASSQIGLAEAFF. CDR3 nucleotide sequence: TGTGCCAGCAGCCAAATTGGGCTCGCTGAAGCTTTCTTT. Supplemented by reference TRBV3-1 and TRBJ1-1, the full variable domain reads DTAVSQTPKYLVTQMGNDKSIKCEQNLGHDTMYWYKQDSKKFLKIMFSYNNKELIINETVPNRFSPKSPDKAHLNLHINSLELGDSAVYFCASSQIGLAEAFFGQGTRLTVV.